The T cell receptor (beta chain) under discussion was sequenced for a study of blood T cell repertoires in COVID-19. Germline V gene data show CDR1 as MNHEY and CDR2 as SVGAGI. There are 14 residues in the CDR3. With V trimmed by 2 bases and J by 6 bases, 4 bases remained unmatched. Method: immunoSEQ multiplex PCR; TCRdb's copy keeps in-frame clones and lacks some. The sample carries some 180,000 clones, roughly 80% recorded once. Sequenced input: peripheral blood. This chain uses TRBV6-5 with TRBJ1-2; 9 bases agree with TRBD1. The receptor was isolated from a woman older than 75 with COVID-19, enrolled during active disease. In DNA, the CDR3 is TGTGCCAGCAGTTACGCAGGACAGGGGAATGGCTACACCTTC. Its translation is CASSYAGQGNGYTF.